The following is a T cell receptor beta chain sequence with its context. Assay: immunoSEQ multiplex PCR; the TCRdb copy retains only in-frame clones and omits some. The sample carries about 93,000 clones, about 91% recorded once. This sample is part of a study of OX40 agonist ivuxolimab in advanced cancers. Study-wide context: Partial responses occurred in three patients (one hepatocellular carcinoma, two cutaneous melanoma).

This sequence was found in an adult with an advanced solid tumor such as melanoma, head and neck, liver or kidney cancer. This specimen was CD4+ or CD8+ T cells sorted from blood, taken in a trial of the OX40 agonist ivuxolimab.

CDR3: CASSPPRRVLYNEQFF. The CDR3 bases are TGTGCCAGCTCACCACCTAGGAGGGTTCTCTACAATGAGCAGTTCTTC. The chain links TRBV18 to TRBJ2-1; D possibly corresponds to TRBD2 (6 bases). V shed 0 bases and J shed 3 bases, with 12 bases lying between them. The CDR3 loop spans 16 amino acids. Germline CDR1 reads KGHSH; CDR2 reads LQKENI.